The clone carrying this T cell receptor (beta chain) has at least ten counts. Amplification of the TCR beta CDR3 regions used RNA transcripts (as template). RT-PCR with HTBI primers came first, then second-round multiplex PCR. TCRdb re-called the multiplex PCR reads with MiXCR, one entry per CDR3 protein. The repertoire includes approximately 460,000 distinct CDR3 sequences, around an eighth of them detected once, and over 8% sits in the top ten. CDR1 is SGHTA, CDR2 FQGNSA, per germline. This CDR3 is built from 17 residues. J lost 1 base, V lost 4 bases, and 9 bases had no gene match. These data originate in a study of Graves' ophthalmopathy and Graves' hyperthyroidism. The evidence that diagnosis relied on was clinical symptoms, serum thyroxine, TRAb, thyroid ultrasound and orbital computed tomography.

The sequenced sample was blood. This TCR was recovered from a woman younger than 45 with Graves' ophthalmopathy. The chain links TRBV7-2 to TRBJ2-4; 8 bases fit TRBD1. DNA for the CDR3: TGTGCCAGCAGCTCAAACGCCCGACAGGGGGCCAAAAACATTCAGTACTTC. Its protein is CASSSNARQGAKNIQYF.